This TCR beta chain is drawn from a study of cytomegalovirus exposure and HLA in healthy donors. Findings and caveats of the study: Cytomegalovirus status was reportedly diagnosed by the classifier with high sensitivity and specificity. The authors listed 150 to 200 TCR beta chains as cytomegalovirus-associated.

In its sample, this clone was seen many times. Its target is unknown. Sequenced by immunoSEQ multiplex PCR; TCRdb stores in-frame clones only, minus some. Here the sample spans around 98,000 clones, around 85% being singletons. Germline V CDR1 and CDR2: SGHTA, FQGTGA. This CDR3 has 13 amino acids. The V gene lost 3 bases and the J gene lost 8 bases, with 10 bases spanning the gap. The sequencing sample was made of PBMCs. The clonotype comes from a woman aged 25 to 39 in good health and CMV-seronegative. The chain carries TRBV7-3 and TRBJ2-2; a weak D match, TRBD1 (5 bases). The CDR3 DNA reads as TGTGCCAGCAGCTTTCAGGGTGATGGGGAGCTGTTTTTT. This codes for CASSFQGDGELFF.